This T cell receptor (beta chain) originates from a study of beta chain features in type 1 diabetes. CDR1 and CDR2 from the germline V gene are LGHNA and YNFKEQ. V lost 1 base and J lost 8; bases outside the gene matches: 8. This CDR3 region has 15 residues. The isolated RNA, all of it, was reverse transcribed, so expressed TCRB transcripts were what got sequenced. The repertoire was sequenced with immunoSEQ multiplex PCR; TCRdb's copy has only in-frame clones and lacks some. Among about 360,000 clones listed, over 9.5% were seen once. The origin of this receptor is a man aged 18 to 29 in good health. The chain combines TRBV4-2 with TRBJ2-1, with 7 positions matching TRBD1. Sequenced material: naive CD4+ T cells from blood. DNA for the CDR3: TGTGCCAGCAGCCAAGGAGGGGGCGCGGCTCATGAGCAGTTCTTC. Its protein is CASSQGGGAAHEQFF.